This T cell receptor (beta chain) was identified in a study of T cell changes during pregnancy in multiple sclerosis. The data were produced by immunoSEQ multiplex PCR, yet TCRdb's version contains in-frame clones alone and is incomplete. The data contain 90,000 to 100,000 clones, under 95% of them singletons. The sequence was collected from a female donor with multiple sclerosis, enrolled in a pregnancy study. Here the sequenced sample was peripheral blood, taken in the first trimester of pregnancy.

CDR3 in DNA: TGCGCCAGCAGCTTGGCCAGCGGGTCCGCCTACGAGCAGTACTTC. Encoded protein: CASSLASGSAYEQYF. The chain recombines TRBV5-1 with TRBJ2-7, with a possible D match to TRBD2 (6 bases). The CDR3 has 15 residues. Germline CDR1 and CDR2: SGHRS and YFSETQ. Trimming removed 0 bases from V and 2 bases from J, with 12 bases in between.